These 28 T cell receptor beta chains were sequenced from one sample in a study of blood T cell repertoires in COVID-19. Clones were sequenced by immunoSEQ multiplex PCR, and TCRdb holds only the in-frame ones, with some missing. The sample yields some 350,000 clones, roughly 89% seen once. The sample comprised peripheral blood. These receptors originate from a woman under 30 who had recovered from COVID-19.

The rearrangement links TRBV25-1 to TRBJ1-5; D possibly corresponds to TRBD1 (6 bases). Trimming removed 2 bases from V and 5 bases from J, with 10 bases in between. The germline CDR1 and CDR2 sequences are MGHDK and SYGVNS. This CDR3 region has 14 residues. CDR3: CASSELRGDQPQHF. CDR3 DNA: TGTGCCAGCAGTGAACTCAGGGGTGATCAGCCCCAGCATTTT.

The chain is built from TRBV5-3 and TRBJ1-2; the D gene is possibly TRBD1 (5 bases). TRBV5-3 has ORF status, its function being uncertain. CDR3 length: 14 residues. V lost 0 bases to trimming and J lost 4 bases, with 10 bases between them. The CDR3: CARSLAQGGYGYTF. The CDR3 region has the DNA TGTGCCAGAAGCTTGGCCCAGGGCGGCTATGGCTACACCTTC.

The gene calls are TRBV4-1 and TRBJ2-2, with 16 bases matching TRBD2. CDR1 is MGHRA and CDR2 is YSYEKL in the germline V gene. The V segment lost 2 bases and the J segment 4 bases; nucleotides outside the gene matches: 7. The CDR3 has 19 amino acids. The CDR3 coding sequence is TGCGCCAGCAGCCAACAGGGACTAGCGGGAGGGCTCTCCACCGGGGAGCTGTTTTTT. Protein sequence: CASSQQGLAGGLSTGELFF.

The chain has TRBV11-3 and TRBJ2-3, with 11 bases lining up with TRBD1. V lost 1 base to trimming and J lost 4 bases; unmatched junction nucleotides: 4. The germline V gene encodes CDR1 SGHNT and CDR2 YENEEA. This CDR3 spans 16 amino acids. CDR3 DNA sequence: TGTGCCAGCAGCTTAGCGGACAGGGGGCGCCCAGATACGCAGTATTTT. As protein: CASSLADRGRPDTQYF. The complete variable domain, with remaining parts taken from reference TRBV11-3 and TRBJ2-3, reads EAGVVQSPRYKIIEKKQPVAFWCNPISGHNTLYWYLQNLGQGPELLIRYENEEAVDDSQLPKDRFSAERLKGVDSTLKIQPAELGDSAVYLCASSLADRGRPDTQYFGPGTRLTVL.

The chain joins TRBV3-1 (or the pseudogene TRBV3-2) to TRBJ2-2, with 8 bases lining up with TRBD2. Germline V gene sequence: CDR1 LGHDT, CDR2 YNNKEL (reference sequence). The ends lost 5 bases at V and 2 bases at J; junction bases unmatched: 13. CDR3 size: 18 residues. The CDR3 DNA sequence: TGTGCCAGCAGCACGAGACGGGAGGGCCGAATTAACACCGGGGAGCTGTTTTTT. Amino acid sequence: CASSTRREGRINTGELFF.

The CDR3 is CASSFGRSRSTYEQYV. As DNA, the CDR3 is TGTGCCAGCAGCTTTGGTAGGAGTCGAAGTACCTACGAGCAGTACGTC. V usage is TRBV5-6 and J usage is TRBJ2-7; D gene ambiguous. Germline lookup yields CDR1 SGHDT and CDR2 YYEEEE. The CDR3 is 16 amino acids. V was clipped by 2 bases and J by 2 bases, with 17 bases between them.

This clone showed up just once. The chain couples TRBV19 to TRBJ2-3; 7 bases agree with TRBD1. Per the germline V gene, CDR1 is LNHDA and CDR2 is SQIVND (reference sequence). The CDR3 is 15 residues long. The ends lost 5 bases at V and 4 bases at J; junction bases unmatched: 9. CDR3 sequence reads: CASSLRQGWADTQYF. The CDR3 nucleotides read TGTGCCAGTAGTCTGAGACAGGGTTGGGCAGATACGCAGTATTTT.

In this sample, this clone turned up once. The genes are TRBV4-1 and TRBJ1-2, with TRBD1 as a possible D gene (5 bases). V lost 3 bases to trimming and J lost 0 bases, with 17 bases between them. The CDR3 covers 17 residues. Germline V gene sequence: CDR1 MGHRA, CDR2 YSYEKL. CDR3 sequence (DNA): TGCGCCAGCAGCCATGTGGTAAGGGGAAGAGCTAACTATGGCTACACCTTC. Translated, it gives CASSHVVRGRANYGYTF.

The V and J genes are TRBV6-6 and TRBJ2-7; no firm D call. The CDR3 contains 14 residues. From germline, CDR1 is MNHNY and CDR2 SVGAGI (reference sequence). V lost 2 bases and J lost 2, with 10 bases in between. The CDR3 DNA is TGTGCCAGCAGTTACAAGAAAGCCCCCTACGAGCAGTACGTC. Amino acids: CASSYKKAPYEQYV.

V is TRBV30 and J is TRBJ1-6; D is unresolved. Germline V gene lookup returns CDR1 GTSNPN and CDR2 SVGIG (reference sequence). The CDR3 is 14 amino acids. Trimming pared 0 bases from V and 10 bases from J, leaving 13 bases between. CDR3 loop: CAWSVNPPGSPLHF. The CDR3 DNA sequence: TGTGCCTGGAGTGTAAATCCCCCGGGGTCACCCCTCCACTTT.

The chain joins TRBV14 to TRBJ2-3, with D perhaps TRBD2 (5 bases). Looked up from germline, CDR1 is SGHDN and CDR2 is FVKESK. This CDR3 is 12 amino acids long. V was clipped by 1 base and J by 8 bases, with 7 bases between them. The CDR3 DNA sequence: TGTGCCAGCAGCCAAGTACGGGGTACGCAGTATTTT. It is translated as CASSQVRGTQYF.

The chain joins TRBV6-5 to TRBJ2-3; no reliable D call. Trimming cost V 6 bases and J 5 bases, with 12 bases left between them. This CDR3 has 13 residues. The germline V gene has CDR1 MNHEY and CDR2 SVGAGI. The CDR3 DNA sequence: TGTGCCAGCAGCCGTGCGCCTGGAGATACGCAGTATTTT. Translating gives CASSRAPGDTQYF.

The chain has TRBV30 and TRBJ1-1; a weak D match, TRBD1 (5 bases). Trimming took 0 bases from V and 7 from J, leaving 12 bases between them. Germline assignment: CDR1 GTSNPN and CDR2 SVGIG (reference sequence). The CDR3 has 13 residues. The chain's CDR3 is CAWSVLGGNEAFF. The CDR3 DNA follows: TGTGCCTGGAGTGTACTCGGGGGGAATGAAGCTTTCTTT.

V gene TRBV7-2 combines with J gene TRBJ1-1; TRBD1 matches 7 bases. The junction had 5 bases not matched to a gene; V was cut back by 5 bases and J by 2 bases. Looked up from germline, CDR1 is SGHTA and CDR2 is FQGNSA. The CDR3 has 14 residues. CDR3 sequence: CASSVRQGNTEAFF. The CDR3 DNA follows: TGTGCCAGCAGCGTACGACAGGGAAACACTGAAGCTTTCTTT. The entire variable domain, with the rest obtained from reference TRBV7-2 and TRBJ1-1, is as follows: GAGVSQSPSNKVTEKGKDVELRCDPISGHTALYWYRQSLGQGLEFLIYFQGNSAPDKSGLPSDRFSAERTGGSVSTLTIQRTQQEDSAVYLCASSVRQGNTEAFFGQGTRLTVV.

This clone appeared once. The rearrangement uses TRBV6-1 and TRBJ2-2; 9 bases agree with TRBD2. J lost 4 bases, V lost 4 bases, and 10 bases had no gene match. The CDR3 is 17 residues long. The germline gives CDR1 MNHNS, CDR2 SASEGT. CDR3 amino acids: CASSASREGPGTGELFF. CDR3 coding DNA: TGTGCCAGCAGTGCTTCGCGGGAGGGCCCGGGCACCGGGGAGCTGTTTTTT.

J is TRBJ1-2 and V is TRBV29-1, with TRBD1 identical over 7 bases. V trimming: 4 bases; J trimming: 4 bases; junction bases outside the gene matches: 3. Germline CDR1 is SQVTM and CDR2 is ANQGSEA. This CDR3 spans 12 amino acids. The CDR3 sequence is CSVGGQLYGYTF. The DNA for the CDR3 is TGCAGCGTTGGGGGACAGCTCTATGGCTACACCTTC.

This clone is a singleton in its sample. This rearrangement joins TRBV2 to TRBJ2-7, with D hard to call. The germline V and J ends were trimmed by 7 bases and 5 bases, with 15 bases remaining between them. This CDR3 is built from 13 residues. CDR1 is SNHLY, CDR2 FYNNEI, per germline. CDR3: CASKPPGSDEQYV. The CDR3 DNA reads TGTGCCAGCAAACCCCCCGGGTCCGACGAGCAGTACGTC.

The CDR3 DNA reads as TGTGCCAGCAGCCAGACGACTAGCACCAATACCGGGGAGCTGTTTTTT. It encodes CASSQTTSTNTGELFF. The V gene is TRBV3-1 (or the pseudogene TRBV3-2), the J gene TRBJ2-2, with TRBD2 identical over 7 bases. This CDR3 is built from 16 residues. Germline V gene sequence: CDR1 LGHDT, CDR2 YNNKEL (reference sequence). The ends lost 3 bases at V and 5 bases at J; junction bases unmatched: 9.

The rearrangement uses TRBV30 and TRBJ2-1; TRBD2 agrees at 7 bases. V gave up 0 bases and J gave up 10 bases; unmatched junction bases: 27. This CDR3 spans 20 amino acids. The germline V gene encodes CDR1 GTSNPN and CDR2 SVGIG (reference sequence). This chain's CDR3 is CAWSVRVLAVGSRYAREQFF. The CDR3 DNA follows: TGTGCCTGGAGTGTACGGGTCCTAGCGGTTGGATCACGTTACGCTCGAGAGCAGTTCTTC.

The rearrangement uses TRBV11-3 and TRBJ2-4; 10 nucleotides line up with TRBD2. This CDR3 spans 17 amino acids. Germline CDR1 SGHNT, CDR2 YENEEA. J was trimmed by 2 bases and V by 4 bases; bases with no gene match: 8. The CDR3 coding sequence is TGTGCCAGCAGCTCCCGGCCTAGCGGGGGAACCAAAAACATTCAGTACTTC. It yields the protein CASSSRPSGGTKNIQYF. Combining the CDR3 with reference TRBV11-3 and TRBJ2-4 gives the whole variable domain EAGVVQSPRYKIIEKKQPVAFWCNPISGHNTLYWYLQNLGQGPELLIRYENEEAVDDSQLPKDRFSAERLKGVDSTLKIQPAELGDSAVYLCASSSRPSGGTKNIQYFGAGTRLSVL.

The chain is built from TRBV7-9 and TRBJ1-4, with TRBD1 identical over 11 bases. V lost 5 bases and J lost 7; bases outside the gene matches: 6. The CDR3 contains 15 residues. CDR1 SEHNR and CDR2 FQNEAQ come from the germline V gene (reference sequence). The CDR3 protein is CASSPQGQGAEKLFF. As DNA, the CDR3 is TGTGCCAGCAGCCCTCAAGGACAGGGGGCTGAAAAACTGTTTTTT.

The chain joins TRBV5-6 to TRBJ2-7; tentatively, D is TRBD2 (5 bases). Germline-derived CDR1 and CDR2 are SGHDT and YYEEEE. Trimming pared 1 base from V and 1 base from J, leaving 12 bases between. This CDR3 is built from 15 residues. CDR3 DNA: TGTGCCAGCAGCTTGCGAGGACTGGGATCCTACGAGCAGTACGTC. As protein: CASSLRGLGSYEQYV.

The chain has TRBV4-3 and TRBJ1-3; D remains ambiguous. CDR1 LGHNA and CDR2 YSLEER come from the germline V gene. The CDR3 runs to 15 residues. V was clipped by 0 bases and J by 3 bases, with 9 bases between them. For the CDR3, the DNA is TGCGCCAGCAGCCAAGATGTGGCGGGTGGAAACACCATATATTTT. It is translated as CASSQDVAGGNTIYF.

The chain uses TRBV9 and TRBJ2-7; the match to TRBD1 covers 7 bases. Trimming cost V 10 bases and J 5 bases; bases outside gene matches: 9. Germline CDR1 reads SGDLS; CDR2 reads YYNGEE. The CDR3 contains 12 residues. CDR3 sequence: CAPERGRDEQYV. For the CDR3, the DNA is TGTGCCCCCGAGAGGGGGCGGGACGAGCAGTACGTC.

The count of this clone is one. This chain connects TRBV5-6 to TRBJ1-2; D unclear. In germline, CDR1 is SGHDT, CDR2 YYEEEE. Trimming took 1 base from V and 9 from J, leaving 10 bases between them. The CDR3 contains 12 residues. The DNA for the CDR3 is TGTGCCAGCAGCTTGCCTGATAAGCGCTACACCTTC. Residues: CASSLPDKRYTF.

This clone was counted a single time. The rearrangement uses TRBV30 and TRBJ1-3; D perhaps matches TRBD1 (5 bases). CDR1 is GTSNPN and CDR2 is SVGIG in the germline V gene (reference sequence). The CDR3 sequence is 11 residues long. The ends were cut back, 4 bases at V and 4 bases at J, with 5 bases in the middle. CDR3 region: CAWTGGNTIYF. CDR3 coding DNA: TGTGCCTGGACAGGGGGAAACACCATATATTTT.

This chain links TRBV6-6 with TRBJ1-4; 7 bases match TRBD1. The CDR3 runs to 15 residues. CDR1 is MNHNY and CDR2 is SVGAGI in the germline V gene (reference sequence). J lost 8 bases, V lost 6 bases, and 12 bases had no gene match. In DNA, the CDR3 is TGTGCCAGCAGCCTGGACAGGCAGGGGTACGAAAAACTGTTTTTT. This gives the protein CASSLDRQGYEKLFF.

The J gene is TRBJ1-5, the V gene TRBV7-2, with D uncertain. Germline CDR1 reads SGHTA; CDR2 reads FQGNSA. The CDR3 loop spans 16 amino acids. Trimming shortened V by 3 bases and J by 0 bases, and 12 bases separated the two germline ends. CDR3 in amino acids: CASSLFSGNSNQPQHF. DNA for the CDR3: TGTGCCAGCAGCTTGTTCTCAGGAAATAGCAATCAGCCCCAGCATTTT.